The clone carrying this T cell receptor beta chain was found many times. The antigen is unknown. This record comes from a study of T cells in Graves' hyperthyroidism and ophthalmopathy. Study-wide findings and caveats: Researchers found most expanded thyroid clonotypes above 0.001 in blood as well.

Using RNA transcripts as the source, TCR beta CDR3 regions were amplified. Primed by the HTBI set, a first-round RT-PCR was run on the TCR CDR3. TCRdb reprocessed the multiplex PCR reads with MiXCR, giving one entry per CDR3 protein. Of roughly 200,000 distinct CDR3 sequences in the sample, around 17% were seen once. CDR1 is MNHEY, CDR2 SMNVEV, per germline (reference sequence). Trimming took 4 bases from V and 0 from J; bases not matched to a gene: 8. The CDR3 runs to 16 residues. The chain joins TRBV27 to TRBJ2-7, with TRBD2 identical over 8 bases. The clonotype originates from a woman aged 45 to 65 with Graves' hyperthyroidism. Specimen: blood. The CDR3 is CASSSGGDLSSYEQYF. CDR3 in DNA: TGTGCCAGCAGTTCGGGGGGGGACCTGAGCTCCTACGAGCAGTACTTC.